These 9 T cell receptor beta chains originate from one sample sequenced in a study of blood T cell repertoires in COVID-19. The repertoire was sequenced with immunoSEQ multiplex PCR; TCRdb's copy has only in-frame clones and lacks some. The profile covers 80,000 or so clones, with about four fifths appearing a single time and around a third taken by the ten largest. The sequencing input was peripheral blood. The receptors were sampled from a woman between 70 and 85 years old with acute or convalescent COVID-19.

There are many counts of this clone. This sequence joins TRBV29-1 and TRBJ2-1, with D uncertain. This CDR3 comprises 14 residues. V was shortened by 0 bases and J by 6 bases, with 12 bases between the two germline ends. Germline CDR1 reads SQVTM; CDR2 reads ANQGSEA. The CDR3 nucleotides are TGCAGCGTTGAAGAGGCCCTGGTGTTCAATGAGCAGTTCTTC. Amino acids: CSVEEALVFNEQFF.

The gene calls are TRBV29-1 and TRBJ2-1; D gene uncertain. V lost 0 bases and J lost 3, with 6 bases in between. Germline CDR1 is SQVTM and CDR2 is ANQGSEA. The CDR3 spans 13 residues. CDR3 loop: CSVEDRLYNEQFF. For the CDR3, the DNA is TGCAGCGTTGAAGACAGGCTCTACAATGAGCAGTTCTTC.

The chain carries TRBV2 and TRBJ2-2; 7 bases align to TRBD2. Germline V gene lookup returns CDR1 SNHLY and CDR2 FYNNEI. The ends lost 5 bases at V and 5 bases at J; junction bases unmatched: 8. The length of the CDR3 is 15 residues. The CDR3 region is CASSFSGMVTGELFF. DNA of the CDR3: TGTGCCAGCAGTTTCAGCGGGATGGTGACCGGGGAGCTGTTTTTT.

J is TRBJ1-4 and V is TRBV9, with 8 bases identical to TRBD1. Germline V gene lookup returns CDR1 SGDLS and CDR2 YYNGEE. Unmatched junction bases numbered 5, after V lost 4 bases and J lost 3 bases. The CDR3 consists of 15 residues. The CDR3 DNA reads TGTGCCAGCAGCCCACAGACAGGGGCTAATGAAAAACTGTTTTTT. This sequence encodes CASSPQTGANEKLFF.

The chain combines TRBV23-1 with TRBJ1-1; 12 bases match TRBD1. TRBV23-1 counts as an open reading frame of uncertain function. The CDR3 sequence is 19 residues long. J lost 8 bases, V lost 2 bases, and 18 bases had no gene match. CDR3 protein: CASSQEYKPGQGAAREAFF. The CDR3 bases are TGCGCCAGCAGTCAAGAATATAAGCCGGGACAGGGGGCTGCTAGGGAAGCTTTCTTT.

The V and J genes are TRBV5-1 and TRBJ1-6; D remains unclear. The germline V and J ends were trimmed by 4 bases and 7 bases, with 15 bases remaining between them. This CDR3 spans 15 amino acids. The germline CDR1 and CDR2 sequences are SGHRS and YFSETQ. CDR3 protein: CASSPGGFSNSPLHF. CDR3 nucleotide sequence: TGCGCCAGCAGCCCGGGTGGGTTCAGCAATTCACCCCTCCACTTT.

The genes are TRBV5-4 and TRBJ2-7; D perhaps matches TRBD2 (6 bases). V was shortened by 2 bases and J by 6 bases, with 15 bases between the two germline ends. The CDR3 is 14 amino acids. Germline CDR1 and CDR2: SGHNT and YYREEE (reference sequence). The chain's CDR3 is CASSFFGGIGEQYF. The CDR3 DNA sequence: TGTGCCAGCAGCTTTTTTGGAGGGATCGGCGAGCAGTACTTC. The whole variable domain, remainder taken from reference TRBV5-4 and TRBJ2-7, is ETGVTQSPTHLIKTRGQQVTLRCSSQSGHNTVSWYQQALGQGPQFIFQYYREEENGRGNFPPRFSGLQFPNYSSELNVNALELDDSALYLCASSFFGGIGEQYFGPGTRLTVT.

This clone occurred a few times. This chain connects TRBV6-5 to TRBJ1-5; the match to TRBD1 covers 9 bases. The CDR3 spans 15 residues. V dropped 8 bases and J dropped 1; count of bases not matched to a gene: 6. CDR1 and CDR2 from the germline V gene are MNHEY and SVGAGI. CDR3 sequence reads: CASLLGQGSNQPQHF. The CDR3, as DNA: TGTGCCAGCCTCCTGGGACAGGGCAGCAATCAGCCCCAGCATTTT.

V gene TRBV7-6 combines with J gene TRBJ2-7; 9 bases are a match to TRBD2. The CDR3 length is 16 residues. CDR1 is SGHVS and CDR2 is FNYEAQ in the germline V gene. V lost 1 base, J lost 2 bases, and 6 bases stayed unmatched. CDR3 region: CASSLGTGLATYEQYF. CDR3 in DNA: TGTGCCAGCAGCTTAGGAACGGGACTAGCAACCTACGAGCAGTACTTC.